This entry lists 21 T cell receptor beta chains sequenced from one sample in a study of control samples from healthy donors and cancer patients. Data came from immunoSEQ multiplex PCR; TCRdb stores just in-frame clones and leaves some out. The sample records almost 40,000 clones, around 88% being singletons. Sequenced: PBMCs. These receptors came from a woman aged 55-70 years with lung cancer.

The CDR3 sequence is CASSLGPAAQYF. The DNA of the CDR3 is TGTGCCAGCAGCCTTGGACCGGCCGCGCAGTACTTC. The chain employs TRBV12-3 or TRBV12-4 and TRBJ2-7, with D unclear. The CDR3 is 12 amino acids. V was trimmed by 6 bases and J by 9 bases, leaving 15 bases between them.

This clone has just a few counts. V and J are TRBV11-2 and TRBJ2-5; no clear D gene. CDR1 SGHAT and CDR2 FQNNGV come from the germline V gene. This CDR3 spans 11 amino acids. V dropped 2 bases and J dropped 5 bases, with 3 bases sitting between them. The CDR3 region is CASSLQETQYF. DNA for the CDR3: TGTGCCAGCAGCTTACAGGAGACCCAGTACTTC.

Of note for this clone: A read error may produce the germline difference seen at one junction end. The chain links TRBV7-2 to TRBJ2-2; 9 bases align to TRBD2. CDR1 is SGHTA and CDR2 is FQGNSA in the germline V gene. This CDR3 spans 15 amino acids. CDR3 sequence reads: CASSIAGANTGELFF. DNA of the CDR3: TGTGCCAGCAGCATAGCGGGAGCGAACACCGGGGAGCTGTTTTTT.

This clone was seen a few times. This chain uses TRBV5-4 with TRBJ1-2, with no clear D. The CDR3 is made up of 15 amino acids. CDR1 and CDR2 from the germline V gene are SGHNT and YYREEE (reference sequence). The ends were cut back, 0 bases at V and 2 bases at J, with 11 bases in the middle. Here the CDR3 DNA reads TGTGCCAGCAGCTTGGGGTACAGCACAAACTATGGCTACACCTTC. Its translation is CASSLGYSTNYGYTF.

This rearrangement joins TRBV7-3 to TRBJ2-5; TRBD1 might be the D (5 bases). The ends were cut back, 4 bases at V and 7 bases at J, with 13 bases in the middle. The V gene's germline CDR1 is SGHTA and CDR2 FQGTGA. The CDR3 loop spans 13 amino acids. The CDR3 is CASSSGREGTQYF. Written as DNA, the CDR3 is TGTGCCAGCAGCTCTGGCAGGGAAGGGACCCAGTACTTC.

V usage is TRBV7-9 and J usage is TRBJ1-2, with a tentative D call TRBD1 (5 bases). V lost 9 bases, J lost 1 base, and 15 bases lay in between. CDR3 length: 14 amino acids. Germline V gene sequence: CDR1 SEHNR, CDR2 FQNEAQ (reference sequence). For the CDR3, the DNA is TGTGCCAGTCGGGAAGGAGGGGTTAACTATGGCTACACCTTC. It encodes CASREGGVNYGYTF.

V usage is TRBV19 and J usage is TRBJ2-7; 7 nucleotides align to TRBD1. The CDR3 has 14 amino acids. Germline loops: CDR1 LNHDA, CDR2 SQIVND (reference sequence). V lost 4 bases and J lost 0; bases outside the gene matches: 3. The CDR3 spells CASSTDRSSYEQYF. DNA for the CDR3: TGTGCCAGTAGTACGGACAGGAGCTCCTACGAGCAGTACTTC.

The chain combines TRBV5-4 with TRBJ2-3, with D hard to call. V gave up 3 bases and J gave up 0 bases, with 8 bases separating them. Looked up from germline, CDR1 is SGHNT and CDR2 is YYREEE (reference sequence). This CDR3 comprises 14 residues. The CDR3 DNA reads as TGTGCCAGCAGCTCCATGGGTAGCACAGATACGCAGTATTTT. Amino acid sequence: CASSSMGSTDTQYF.

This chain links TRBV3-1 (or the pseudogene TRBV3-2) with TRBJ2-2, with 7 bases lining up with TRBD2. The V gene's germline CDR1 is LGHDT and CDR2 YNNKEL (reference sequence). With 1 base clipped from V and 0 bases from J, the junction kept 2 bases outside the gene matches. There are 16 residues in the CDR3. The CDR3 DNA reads TGTGCCAGCAGCCAAGGCAGCGGGACGAACACCGGGGAGCTGTTTTTT. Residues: CASSQGSGTNTGELFF.

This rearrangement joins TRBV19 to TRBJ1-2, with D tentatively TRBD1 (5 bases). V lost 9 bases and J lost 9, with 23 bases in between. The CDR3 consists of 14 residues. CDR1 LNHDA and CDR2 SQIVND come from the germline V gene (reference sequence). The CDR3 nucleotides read TGTGCCAGCGACCCATCGGACGGGACCTCTAGCTACACCTTC. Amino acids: CASDPSDGTSSYTF.

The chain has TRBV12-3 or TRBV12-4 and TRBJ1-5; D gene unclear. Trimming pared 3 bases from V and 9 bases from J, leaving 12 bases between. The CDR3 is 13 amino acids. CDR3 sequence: CASSFSPQWPQHF. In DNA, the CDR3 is TGTGCCAGCAGTTTTTCACCTCAATGGCCCCAGCATTTT.

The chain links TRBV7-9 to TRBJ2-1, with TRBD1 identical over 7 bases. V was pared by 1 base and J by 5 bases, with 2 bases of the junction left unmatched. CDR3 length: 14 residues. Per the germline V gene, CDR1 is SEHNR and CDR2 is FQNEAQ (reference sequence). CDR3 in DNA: TGTGCCAGCAGCTTAGTTGGACAGGACAATGAGCAGTTCTTC. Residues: CASSLVGQDNEQFF.

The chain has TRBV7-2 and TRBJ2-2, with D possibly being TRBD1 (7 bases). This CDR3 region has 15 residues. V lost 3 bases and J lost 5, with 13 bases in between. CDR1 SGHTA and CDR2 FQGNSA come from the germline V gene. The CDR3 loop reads CASSLLTGRTGELFF. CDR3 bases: TGTGCCAGCAGCTTGTTGACAGGGAGGACCGGGGAGCTGTTTTTT.

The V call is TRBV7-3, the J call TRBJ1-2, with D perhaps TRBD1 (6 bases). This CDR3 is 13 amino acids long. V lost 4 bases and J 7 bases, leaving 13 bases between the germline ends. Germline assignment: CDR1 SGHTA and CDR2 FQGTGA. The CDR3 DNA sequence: TGTGCCAGCAGCTCCCAGGGGATGGGTGGCTACACCTTC. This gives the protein CASSSQGMGGYTF.

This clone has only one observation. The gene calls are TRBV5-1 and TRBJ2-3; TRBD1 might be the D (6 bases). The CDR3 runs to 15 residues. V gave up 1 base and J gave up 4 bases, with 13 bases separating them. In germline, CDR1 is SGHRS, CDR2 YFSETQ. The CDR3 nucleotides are TGCGCCAGCAGCTTGTACAGGGTCGAGGCAGATACGCAGTATTTT. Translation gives CASSLYRVEADTQYF.

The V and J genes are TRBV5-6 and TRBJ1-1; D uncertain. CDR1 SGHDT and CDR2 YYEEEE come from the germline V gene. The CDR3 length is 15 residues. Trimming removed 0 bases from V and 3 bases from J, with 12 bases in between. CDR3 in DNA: TGTGCCAGCAGCTTGGAAGGCACGTCGTACACTGAAGCTTTCTTT. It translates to CASSLEGTSYTEAFF.

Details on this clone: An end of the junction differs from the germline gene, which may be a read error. In DNA form, the CDR3 reads TGTGCCAGCAGCCATCGGGGTGGGGATTCGCCCCTCCACTTT. This encodes CASSHRGGDSPLHF. V is TRBV6-6 and J is TRBJ1-6; D gene unclear. CDR3 length: 14 amino acids. The V gene's germline CDR1 is MNHNY and CDR2 SVGAGI (reference sequence).

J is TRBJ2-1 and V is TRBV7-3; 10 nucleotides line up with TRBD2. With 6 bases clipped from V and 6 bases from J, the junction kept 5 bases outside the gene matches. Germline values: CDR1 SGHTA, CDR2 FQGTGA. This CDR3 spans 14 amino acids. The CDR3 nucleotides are TGTGCCAGCAGTAGGGCTAGCGGGAGCAATGAGCAGTTCTTC. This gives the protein CASSRASGSNEQFF.

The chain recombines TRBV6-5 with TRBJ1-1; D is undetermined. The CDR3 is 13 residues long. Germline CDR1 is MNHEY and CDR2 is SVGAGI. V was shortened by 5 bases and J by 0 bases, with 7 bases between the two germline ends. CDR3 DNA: TGTGCCAGCAGTAAGGACCTGAACACTGAAGCTTTCTTT. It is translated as CASSKDLNTEAFF.

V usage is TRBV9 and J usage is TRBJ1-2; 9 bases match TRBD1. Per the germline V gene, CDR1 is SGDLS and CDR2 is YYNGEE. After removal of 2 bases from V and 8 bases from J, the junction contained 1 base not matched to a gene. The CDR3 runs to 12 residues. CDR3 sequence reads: CASSVTGGGYTF. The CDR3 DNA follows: TGTGCCAGCAGCGTGACAGGGGGAGGCTACACCTTC.

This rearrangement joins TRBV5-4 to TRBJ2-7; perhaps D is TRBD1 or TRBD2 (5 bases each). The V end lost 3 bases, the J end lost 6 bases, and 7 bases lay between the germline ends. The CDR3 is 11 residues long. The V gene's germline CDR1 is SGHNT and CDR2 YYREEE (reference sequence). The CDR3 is CASSSGREQYF. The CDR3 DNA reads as TGTGCCAGCAGCTCGGGACGCGAGCAGTACTTC.